Each of the 4 T cell receptor beta chains below was sequenced from the same sample in a study of CD8+ T cells in alopecia areata. RNA was extracted and reverse transcribed into cDNA as the sequencing template. Measured with immunoSEQ multiplex PCR; TCRdb has only the in-frame clones, and not every one. This sample has around 50,000 clones, with almost 97% found just once. The sequenced sample was CD8+ T cells sorted from blood, obtained at week 0. The receptors derive from a human donor with alopecia areata.

The CDR3 sequence: CASSPQGVARPYEQYF. CDR3 bases: TGCGCCAGCAGTCCCCAGGGGGTAGCACGACCCTACGAGCAGTACTTC. V gene TRBV23-1 combines with J gene TRBJ2-7, with TRBD1 matching over 7 bases. TRBV23-1 is an open reading frame, and its role is uncertain. The CDR3 spans 16 residues. V shed 4 bases and J 2 bases; nucleotides not matched to a gene: 11.

The chain has TRBV5-6 and TRBJ1-2; D perhaps matches TRBD1 (6 bases). This CDR3 has 15 amino acids. Germline V lookup: CDR1 SGHDT, CDR2 YYEEEE. V shed 4 bases and J shed 5 bases, with 18 bases lying between them. CDR3 DNA: TGTGCCAGCAGCCGTAACACGGGGGCGCCATATGGCTACACCTTC. Its protein product is CASSRNTGAPYGYTF.

A single count supports this clone. The V call is TRBV4-2, the J call TRBJ1-1, with 10 positions matching TRBD1. The CDR3 consists of 17 residues. Unmatched junction bases numbered 11, after V lost 3 bases and J lost 4 bases. Per germline, CDR1 LGHNA and CDR2 YNFKEQ. CDR3 nucleotide sequence: TGTGCCAGCAGCCACACCGGGACAGGGGCCGGGAGCACTGAAGCTTTCTTT. Protein sequence: CASSHTGTGAGSTEAFF.

The chain combines TRBV20-1 with TRBJ2-1; D is ambiguous. CDR1 is DFQATT and CDR2 is SNEGSKA in the germline V gene (reference sequence). The CDR3 sequence is 10 residues long. CDR3: CSIRIGEQFF. CDR3 nucleotide sequence: TGCAGCATTCGGATAGGAGAGCAGTTCTTC.